One and the same sample provided the 2 T cell receptor beta chains below, sequenced in a study of blood T cell repertoires in COVID-19 (dated by TCRdb to the early 2020s). The protocol used for the library was the immunoSEQ multiplex PCR assay. The immuneACCESS repertoire file appears here via TCRdb, limited to in-frame rearrangements. These files lack a portion of the clones; in checked studies, under half of the deficit traces to unresolved V genes, and the cause of the others is not known. The sample has 95,000 to 100,000 clones on record, 92% of them singletons. The ten most abundant clones make up 5.7% of the sample. The sample was peripheral blood. The origin of the receptors is a man in his forties or fifties with active COVID-19.

The chain joins TRBV5-1 to TRBJ1-5; D is unresolved. CDR1 is SGHRS and CDR2 is YFSETQ in the germline V gene. There are 13 residues in the CDR3. The germline V and J ends were trimmed by 4 bases and 5 bases, with 10 bases remaining between them. CDR3 in DNA: TGCGCCAGCAGCCTATTCGGGGATCAGCCCCAGCATTTT. Amino acids: CASSLFGDQPQHF.

V is TRBV7-9 and J is TRBJ2-2; 7 bases fit TRBD2. This CDR3 contains 14 residues. V trimming: 5 bases; J trimming: 3 bases; junction bases outside the gene matches: 3. Germline loops: CDR1 SEHNR, CDR2 FQNEAQ (reference sequence). The CDR3 loop is CASSRTSDTGELFF. For the CDR3, the DNA is TGTGCCAGCAGCAGAACTAGCGACACCGGGGAGCTGTTTTTT.